Below are 8 T cell receptor beta chains sequenced from a single sample in a study of T cells after posttransplantation cyclophosphamide. The repertoire was sequenced with immunoSEQ multiplex PCR; TCRdb's copy has only in-frame clones and lacks some. In the table there are 11,000 to 15,000 clones, roughly 80% of which are singletons. Specimen: memory CD4+ T cells sorted from PBMCs. These receptors were collected from a man aged 50 to 59.

The gene calls are TRBV5-1 and TRBJ1-5; unclear D gene. The germline V gene encodes CDR1 SGHRS and CDR2 YFSETQ. V was trimmed by 4 bases and J by 1 base, leaving 6 bases between them. The CDR3 runs to 13 residues. Here the CDR3 DNA reads TGCGCCAGCAGCCCCGGGAGCAATCAGCCCCAGCATTTT. It codes for CASSPGSNQPQHF.

This clone was found once. The chain is built from TRBV5-1 and TRBJ2-1; 10 bases map to TRBD1. The CDR3 has 18 residues. After removal of 4 bases from V and 1 base from J, the junction contained 11 bases not matched to a gene. In germline, CDR1 is SGHRS, CDR2 YFSETQ. The CDR3 loop is CASSVPRQGAGSYNEQFF. DNA of the CDR3: TGCGCCAGCAGCGTACCTCGACAGGGGGCAGGGTCCTACAATGAGCAGTTCTTC.

The rearrangement links TRBV2 to TRBJ1-2; TRBD1 agrees at 9 bases. Germline-derived CDR1 and CDR2 are SNHLY and FYNNEI. The CDR3 extends over 16 amino acids. J lost 8 bases, V lost 7 bases, and 17 bases had no gene match. CDR3 DNA sequence: TGTGCCAGCACCCATGGCCTGACCGGGACAGGGCGGGGCTACACCTTC. Translating it yields CASTHGLTGTGRGYTF.

The chain links TRBV29-1 to TRBJ2-6, with 12 bases fitting TRBD1. This CDR3 is 16 amino acids long. The ends lost 6 bases at V and 2 bases at J; junction bases unmatched: 5. CDR1 and CDR2 from the germline V gene are SQVTM and ANQGSEA. The CDR3 DNA reads TGCAGCGTGACCGGGACAGGGGGCGCTGGGGCCAACGTCCTGACTTTC. It yields the protein CSVTGTGGAGANVLTF.

The rearrangement joins TRBV19 to TRBJ2-5, with 9 bases fitting TRBD2. This CDR3 region has 16 residues. The trim removed 5 bases at V and 5 bases at J, leaving 12 bases unmatched. CDR1 and CDR2 from the germline V gene are LNHDA and SQIVND (reference sequence). Here the CDR3 reads CASSAPGLAVGETQYF. As DNA, the CDR3 is TGTGCCAGTAGTGCACCGGGACTAGCAGTCGGGGAGACCCAGTACTTC.

This rearrangement joins TRBV25-1 to TRBJ1-6; 9 positions match TRBD1. Germline loops: CDR1 MGHDK, CDR2 SYGVNS. Trimming removed 5 bases from V and 5 bases from J; junction bases left unmatched: 4. This CDR3 comprises 15 residues. The CDR3 sequence: CASSYGTGNNSPLHF. CDR3 bases: TGTGCCAGCAGTTACGGGACAGGGAATAATTCACCCCTCCACTTT. The complete variable domain, with remaining parts taken from reference TRBV25-1 and TRBJ1-6, reads EADIYQTPRYLVIGTGKKITLECSQTMGHDKMYWYQQDPGMELHLIHYSYGVNSTEKGDLSSESTVSRIRTEHFPLTLESARPSHTSQYLCASSYGTGNNSPLHFGNGTRLTVT.

V gene TRBV2 combines with J gene TRBJ2-2, with 11 bases fitting TRBD2. CDR3 length equals 18 residues. Germline V lookup: CDR1 SNHLY, CDR2 FYNNEI. J was trimmed by 3 bases and V by 5 bases; bases with no gene match: 11. The CDR3 coding sequence is TGTGCCAGCAGTCGACCTCTTAGCGGGGGGGCCGACACCGGGGAGCTGTTTTTT. Amino acid sequence: CASSRPLSGGADTGELFF.

This sequence joins TRBV19 and TRBJ1-2; D is undetermined. The CDR3 contains 13 residues. Germline V gene sequence: CDR1 LNHDA, CDR2 SQIVND (reference sequence). V was trimmed by 6 bases and J by 2 bases, leaving 10 bases between them. CDR3 loop: CASRRVINYGYTF. CDR3 nucleotides: TGTGCCAGTAGGAGGGTGATAAACTATGGCTACACCTTC.